These T cell receptor beta chains were read from a single sample in a study of OX40 agonist ivuxolimab in advanced cancers. This table comes from immunoSEQ multiplex PCR, and its TCRdb copy is limited to in-frame clones, with some not included. The data hold around 30,000 clones, with approximately 78% observed a single time. Material: CD4+ or CD8+ T cells sorted from blood, obtained in a trial of the OX40 agonist ivuxolimab. The receptors stem from an adult with an advanced solid tumor such as melanoma, head and neck, liver or kidney cancer. The CDR3 runs from the conserved cysteine through the conserved F or W. A D gene is named only where the DNA matches it firmly. Not every row has a clone size; where given, it reads once, few, many or a size class.

v_gene	j_gene	abundance	d_gene	CDR3nt	CDR3aa
TRBV11-2	TRBJ2-5	.	.	TGTGCCAGCAGCTTCCCTTCTAGCGCCCAAGAGACCCAGTACTTC	CASSFPSSAQETQYF
TRBV29-1	TRBJ1-2	.	.	TGCAGCGTTGAAAGGGGGAACTATGGCTACACCTTC	CSVERGNYGYTF
TRBV9	TRBJ1-2	.	.	TGTGCCAGCAGCGCCCAATCGCGCAGGGGCGGGCACTATGGCTACACCTTC	CASSAQSRRGGHYGYTF
TRBV12-5	TRBJ1-2	.	.	TGTGCTAGTGGTTTCAGTAACTATGGCTACACCTTC	CASGFSNYGYTF
TRBV4-1	TRBJ1-3	.	.	TGCGCCAGCAGCGTGATGGGGGCTGGAAACACCATATATTTT	CASSVMGAGNTIYF
TRBV4-2	TRBJ2-7	.	TRBD2	TGTGCCAGCAGCTCTAGCGGGAGGGGTAAACCAGGCGAGCAGTACTTC	CASSSSGRGKPGEQYF
TRBV18	TRBJ1-1	.	.	TGTGCCAGCTCTTTGGGTGCTGAAGCTTTCTTT	CASSLGAEAFF
TRBV30	TRBJ1-1	.	TRBD1	TGTGCCTGGAGTGTACTATCAGGGGGACAGGGGAGAGCTTTCTTT	CAWSVLSGGQGRAFF
TRBV27	TRBJ1-2	.	.	TGTGCCAGCAGTTCACAGGTAGCTAACTATGGCTACACCTTC	CASSSQVANYGYTF
TRBV15	TRBJ2-3	.	.	TGTGCCACCAGCAGAGATAGAAACTCCCGGACGGGAAATACGCAGTATTTT	CATSRDRNSRTGNTQYF
TRBV19	TRBJ2-1	.	.	TGTGCCAGTAGTAGCCGGGTCAATCGGGGCAGTGATGAGCAGTTCTTC	CASSSRVNRGSDEQFF
TRBV9	TRBJ2-1	.	.	TGTGCCAGCAGCGTAGCCGCGATCCAATTCAATGAGCAGTTCTTC	CASSVAAIQFNEQFF
TRBV7-2	TRBJ2-2	.	.	TGTGCCAGCATCCTTCCCCCTTTCACCGGGGAGCTGTTTTTT	CASILPPFTGELFF
TRBV30	TRBJ1-6	once	.	TGTGCCTGGAAGTTGGGATTTAATTCACCCCTCCACTTT	CAWKLGFNSPLHF
TRBV5-8	TRBJ1-2	.	.	TGTGCCAGCAGCCGTAATCTGGTCTATGGCTACACCTTC	CASSRNLVYGYTF
TRBV5-1	TRBJ1-2	few	TRBD1	TGCGCCAGCGCCCCGGAGGGACAGGGCTATGGCTACACCTTC	CASAPEGQGYGYTF
TRBV5-1	TRBJ1-3	.	.	TGCGCCAGCAGCCCGGGACCGACCTCTGGAAACACCATATATTTT	CASSPGPTSGNTIYF
TRBV5-1	TRBJ1-4	.	.	TGCGCCAGCAGCTTGGGGGGACCCAGCGGTGAAAAACTGTTTTTT	CASSLGGPSGEKLFF
TRBV6-4	TRBJ2-2	.	.	TGTGCCAGCATAAAGAAAGGGCCCAACACCGGGGAGCTGTTTTTT	CASIKKGPNTGELFF
TRBV27	TRBJ2-1	.	TRBD2	TGTGCCAGCAGTCAGAGACTAGCGGGAGTAGGACAAACGAATGAGCAGTTCTTC	CASSQRLAGVGQTNEQFF
TRBV5-4	TRBJ2-1	few	.	TGTGCCAGCAGCTCCGCCGGCGACCCCTACAATGAGCAGTTCTTC	CASSSAGDPYNEQFF
TRBV9	TRBJ1-1	.	.	TGTGCCAGCAGCCCCACGAACACTGAAGCTTTCTTT	CASSPTNTEAFF
TRBV7-2	TRBJ2-3	.	.	TGTGCCAGCAGCTTATTGGTTAACACAGATACGCAGTATTTT	CASSLLVNTDTQYF
TRBV5-8	TRBJ2-1	.	.	TGTGCCAGCAGCTCCCAGGGGACTTTCTACAATGAGCAGTTCTTC	CASSSQGTFYNEQFF
TRBV5-6	TRBJ2-4	.	.	TGTGCCAGCAGTTTGAGGAGTAGGGACATTCAGTACTTC	CASSLRSRDIQYF
TRBV10-2	TRBJ1-2	.	.	TGCGCCAGCAGTGCCAGGGGTCGAGACTATGGCTACACCTTC	CASSARGRDYGYTF
TRBV7-9	TRBJ2-1	.	.	TGTGCCAGCAGCTTAGCGCTCTCTCCCCAGCAGTTCTTC	CASSLALSPQQFF
TRBV18	TRBJ1-1	.	.	TGTGCCAGCTCACCGAACCCAGGGTTTGGCACTGAAGCTTTCTTT	CASSPNPGFGTEAFF
TRBV7-3	TRBJ2-1	.	TRBD2	TGTGCCAGCAGCCCCTCTAGCGGGGGCGGGAGGGATGAGCAGTTCTTC	CASSPSSGGGRDEQFF
TRBV7-9	TRBJ2-2	few	TRBD1	TGTGCCAGCAGCCCCGGGACAGGTGACACCGGGGAGCTGTTTTTT	CASSPGTGDTGELFF
TRBV5-4	TRBJ2-3	once	TRBD1	TGTGCCAGCAGCTCGCCGACAGGGGGCCCCACAGATACGCAGTATTTT	CASSSPTGGPTDTQYF
TRBV2	TRBJ1-3	.	TRBD1	TGTGCCAGTTACCAGGGGGCGGTTGGAAACACCATATATTTT	CASYQGAVGNTIYF
TRBV10-3	TRBJ2-2	.	TRBD1	TGTGCCATCAGTCTGGTGGACAGGGGGCTTTCCGGGGAGCTGTTTTTT	CAISLVDRGLSGELFF
TRBV12-5	TRBJ2-7	once	TRBD1	TGTGCTAGTGGCGTGGACAGGGAGGTGTACGAGCAGTACTTC	CASGVDREVYEQYF
TRBV5-1	TRBJ2-1	.	TRBD2	TGCGCCAGCAGAACTAGCGGGACCCCCAACTCGGAGCAGTTCTTC	CASRTSGTPNSEQFF
TRBV7-7	TRBJ2-2	.	.	TGTGCCAGCAGCCCTCTCTTCCTGACCGGGGAGCTGTTTTTT	CASSPLFLTGELFF